These T cell receptor beta chains were read from a single sample in a study of T cell responses to AZD1222 COVID-19 vaccine. Assay: immunoSEQ multiplex PCR; the TCRdb copy retains only in-frame clones and omits some. This table has 110,000 to 150,000 clones, 85% to 95% appearing once. The sample was peripheral blood, taken after recovery from COVID-19. Source of these receptors: an adult who had recovered from COVID-19. Each CDR3 is given with its conserved first and last residue. The D gene is left open where the match is weak. Expanded clones get a size class; other rows say once, few or many, or leave the size out.

D gene	V gene	clone size	J gene	CDR3 protein	CDR3 DNA
TRBD2	TRBV5-6	NA	TRBJ2-1	CASSLLVAGDNEQFF	TGTGCCAGCAGCTTGTTGGTAGCGGGTGACAATGAGCAGTTCTTC
TRBD2	TRBV28	NA	TRBJ2-2	CASRFHPGTSGLNTGELFF	TGTGCCAGCAGATTCCACCCAGGGACTAGCGGACTGAACACCGGGGAGCTGTTTTTT
NA	TRBV12-3/TRBV12-4	few	TRBJ2-7	CASTLGSEQYF	TGTGCCAGCACCCTCGGATCCGAGCAGTACTTC
NA	TRBV7-6	NA	TRBJ2-1	CASSLGPYNEQFF	TGTGCCAGCAGCTTAGGACCATACAATGAGCAGTTCTTC
NA	TRBV5-5	NA	TRBJ2-3	CASSFAQGSADTQYF	TGTGCCAGCAGCTTCGCGCAGGGATCGGCAGATACGCAGTATTTT
NA	TRBV6-6	NA	TRBJ1-1	CASRAGPTGRTEAFF	TGTGCCAGCAGGGCCGGCCCGACAGGTCGAACTGAAGCTTTCTTT
NA	TRBV24-1	NA	TRBJ2-3	CATSLREGPGTDTQYF	TGTGCCACCAGTCTCCGGGAAGGGCCAGGCACAGATACGCAGTATTTT
NA	TRBV7-9	NA	TRBJ2-1	CASSLGDRYNEQFF	TGTGCCAGCAGCTTAGGTGACAGATACAATGAGCAGTTCTTC
TRBD2	TRBV28	NA	TRBJ2-5	CASTTVLAGQETQYF	TGTGCCAGCACAACCGTGCTAGCGGGCCAAGAGACCCAGTACTTC
NA	TRBV6-2/TRBV6-3	NA	TRBJ2-5	CASSYDEQETQYF	TGTGCCAGCAGTTACGACGAGCAAGAGACCCAGTACTTC
NA	TRBV15	NA	TRBJ2-5	CATSRGEGFGETQYF	TGTGCCACCAGCAGAGGGGAAGGGTTCGGAGAGACCCAGTACTTC
NA	TRBV11-3	NA	TRBJ2-1	CASSLGSDEQFF	TGTGCCAGCAGCTTAGGGAGCGATGAGCAGTTCTTC
NA	TRBV20-1	NA	TRBJ2-4	CSAKLNIQYF	TGCAGTGCGAAATTAAACATTCAGTACTTC
TRBD2	TRBV29-1	NA	TRBJ2-1	CSVPRGLAGVNEQFF	TGCAGCGTTCCCCGGGGACTAGCGGGAGTCAATGAGCAGTTCTTC
TRBD2	TRBV4-1	NA	TRBJ2-7	CASSQVRLAASYEQYF	TGCGCCAGCAGCCAAGTTCGCCTAGCGGCCTCCTACGAGCAGTACTTC
NA	TRBV3-1/TRBV3-2	NA	TRBJ2-1	CASSQVGGITYNEQFF	TGTGCCAGCAGCCAAGTAGGAGGGATAACCTACAATGAGCAGTTCTTC
NA	TRBV10-3	NA	TRBJ1-3	CAISSQGNTIYF	TGTGCCATCAGTTCACAGGGAAACACCATATATTTT
NA	TRBV7-9	NA	TRBJ1-3	CASSPSSSGNTIYF	TGTGCCAGCAGCCCGTCGAGTTCTGGAAACACCATATATTTT
TRBD1	TRBV28	NA	TRBJ2-3	CASSLQGQISTDTQYF	TGTGCCAGCAGCTTGCAGGGACAGATTAGCACAGATACGCAGTATTTT
NA	TRBV30	NA	TRBJ2-7	CAWSVRFSYEQYF	TGTGCCTGGAGTGTACGGTTCTCCTACGAGCAGTACTTC
TRBD2	TRBV6-1	NA	TRBJ2-1	CASSERGRTSGTYNEQFF	TGTGCCAGCAGTGAAAGAGGGAGGACTAGCGGGACATACAATGAGCAGTTCTTC
TRBD1	TRBV6-1	NA	TRBJ1-5	CASSEEVDRANQPQHF	TGTGCCAGCAGTGAAGAGGTGGACAGGGCCAATCAGCCCCAGCATTTT
NA	TRBV7-8	NA	TRBJ2-2	CASSRKPEASNTGELFF	TGTGCCAGCAGCCGCAAGCCGGAAGCATCGAACACCGGGGAGCTGTTTTTT
NA	TRBV6-5	NA	TRBJ1-1	CASGLRDGAFF	TGTGCCAGCGGTCTCAGGGATGGAGCTTTCTTT
NA	TRBV11-2	NA	TRBJ1-1	CASSLYRTPNTEAFF	TGTGCCAGCAGCCTCTACAGGACCCCGAACACTGAAGCTTTCTTT
NA	TRBV11-2	once	TRBJ2-5	CASSTRHYQETQYF	TGTGCCAGCAGCACTAGACATTACCAAGAGACCCAGTACTTC
TRBD2	TRBV9	NA	TRBJ2-1	CASSETSGRLNEQFF	TGTGCCAGCAGTGAGACTAGCGGGAGGTTGAATGAGCAGTTCTTC
TRBD1	TRBV6-5	NA	TRBJ1-1	CASRRDSLNTEAFF	TGTGCCAGCAGGAGGGACAGCCTGAACACTGAAGCTTTCTTT
TRBD2	TRBV7-3	NA	TRBJ2-1	CASSPLQAGVGNEQFF	TGTGCCAGCAGCCCCCTCCAGGCGGGAGTGGGGAATGAGCAGTTCTTC
TRBD1	TRBV7-6	NA	TRBJ2-7	CASSSVPGQETFGEQYF	TGTGCCAGCAGCTCGGTCCCGGGACAGGAGACCTTCGGGGAGCAGTACTTC
NA	TRBV9	NA	TRBJ2-3	CASSPTRGSSTDTQYF	TGTGCCAGCAGCCCCACGCGCGGGTCAAGCACAGATACGCAGTATTTT
NA	TRBV6-1	once	TRBJ1-5	CASSEFQRSNQPQHF	TGTGCCAGCAGTGAATTTCAGAGAAGCAATCAGCCCCAGCATTTT
NA	TRBV28	NA	TRBJ2-3	CASSTYRETDTQYF	TGTGCCAGCAGTACGTACAGGGAAACAGATACGCAGTATTTT
TRBD1	TRBV4-1	NA	TRBJ1-1	CASRQGTGNLLNTEAFF	TGCGCCAGCAGACAAGGGACAGGGAATTTACTGAACACTGAAGCTTTCTTT